The 16 T cell receptor beta chains reported below all come from one sample, sequenced in a study of follicular helper T cells after annual influenza vaccination. Repertoires were generated with immunoSEQ multiplex PCR, while TCRdb's copy carries only in-frame clones and drops some. The sample has some 10,000 clones, 70% to 80% seen once. Time point reported: 2014-2015 season, pre-vaccination. This material consisted of CXCR5+ CD38- circulating T follicular helper cells from blood, taken on the day of influenza vaccination. The subset was: circulating Tfh, non-naive CD4+CXCR5+PD-1+ (ICOS+CD38+ or ICOS-CD38-). The receptors stem from an adult who received the influenza vaccine.

V gene TRBV28 combines with J gene TRBJ1-2; D is undetermined. Trimming took 4 bases from V and 7 from J, leaving 7 bases between them. This CDR3 has 11 residues. Looked up from germline, CDR1 is MDHEN and CDR2 is SYDVKM. The CDR3 loop is CASSSQGGYTF. In nucleotides, the CDR3 is TGTGCCAGCAGTTCTCAAGGTGGCTACACCTTC.

The chain is built from TRBV6-5 and TRBJ2-2; 7 bases agree with TRBD1. CDR1 and CDR2 from the germline V gene are MNHEY and SVGAGI. Trimming at V came to 6 bases and at J to 0 bases, leaving 4 bases not matched to a gene. The CDR3 runs to 15 residues. The CDR3 DNA reads as TGTGCCAGCAGAGGGACAGACGCGAACACCGGGGAGCTGTTTTTT. This sequence encodes CASRGTDANTGELFF.

This rearrangement joins TRBV6-1 to TRBJ1-6, with D possibly TRBD1 on 6 matching bases. The V and J ends lost 3 bases and 10 bases respectively, with 10 bases between them. Germline assignment: CDR1 MNHNS and CDR2 SASEGT. The CDR3 is made up of 13 amino acids. The DNA of the CDR3 is TGTGCCAGCAGTGACCGACAGGAATCACCCCTCCACTTT. Translated: CASSDRQESPLHF.

The chain has TRBV6-1 and TRBJ1-4; D possibly corresponds to TRBD1 (6 bases). The ends were cut back, 5 bases at V and 13 bases at J, with 20 bases in the middle. This CDR3 spans 14 amino acids. CDR1 and CDR2 from the germline V gene are MNHNS and SASEGT. The chain's CDR3 is CASSNPSQGKRLFF. For the CDR3, the DNA is TGTGCCAGCAGTAACCCCTCCCAGGGGAAAAGACTGTTTTTT.

The chain recombines TRBV29-1 with TRBJ2-1; a possible D gene is TRBD2 (5 bases). With 3 bases removed from V and 8 bases from J, the gap between germline ends came to 14 bases. Germline CDR1 SQVTM, CDR2 ANQGSEA. The CDR3 runs to 13 residues. The CDR3 here is CSVEVLRADEQFF. DNA for the CDR3: TGCAGCGTTGAGGTTCTCCGAGCGGATGAGCAGTTCTTC.

The gene calls are TRBV5-1 and TRBJ2-2, with 8 nucleotides matching TRBD1. This CDR3 comprises 15 residues. Losses at the gene ends were 1 base for V and 7 bases for J; bases not matched to a gene: 6. From germline, CDR1 is SGHRS and CDR2 YFSETQ. The CDR3 spells CASSLRDRGIGELFF. The DNA of the CDR3 is TGCGCCAGCAGCTTGCGAGACAGGGGTATCGGGGAGCTGTTTTTT.

The chain joins TRBV9 to TRBJ2-7, with 7 bases that match TRBD1. Germline trimming cut 3 bases from V and 5 bases from J; bases unmatched to any gene: 11. CDR3 length equals 15 residues. The germline CDR1 and CDR2 sequences are SGDLS and YYNGEE. This CDR3 is CASSATGDRVDEQYF. The CDR3 DNA is TGTGCCAGCAGCGCTACAGGGGATAGGGTCGACGAGCAGTACTTC. The full variable domain, in which reference TRBV9 and TRBJ2-7 provide the parts outside the CDR3, is DSGVTQTPKHLITATGQRVTLRCSPRSGDLSVYWYQQSLDQGLQFLIQYYNGEERAKGNILERFSAQQFPDLHSELNLSSLELGDSALYFCASSATGDRVDEQYFGPGTRLTVT.

CDR3 bases: TGTGCCAGCACCTATTCGGGCAGCGACACCGGGGAGCTGTTTTTT. It translates to CASTYSGSDTGELFF. This rearrangement joins TRBV7-2 to TRBJ2-2; D is undetermined. Germline loops: CDR1 SGHTA, CDR2 FQGNSA. The CDR3 loop spans 15 amino acids. The V end lost 7 bases, the J end lost 3 bases, and 15 bases lay between the germline ends.

Comment on this clone: One end of the junction does not line up with germline, which may come from a read error. The chain combines TRBV20-1 with TRBJ2-7, with 7 bases lining up with TRBD1. Germline V gene sequence: CDR1 DFQATT, CDR2 SNEGSKA (reference sequence). This CDR3 comprises 10 residues. The CDR3 loop reads CSAIGQEVGF. The CDR3 DNA reads as TGCAGTGCAATAGGACAGGAGGTTGGCTTC.

This chain joins TRBV25-1 and TRBJ2-3; D gene uncertain. This CDR3 is 16 amino acids long. V shed 4 bases and J shed 0 bases, with 14 bases lying between them. CDR1 is MGHDK, CDR2 SYGVNS, per germline. The CDR3 nucleotides are TGTGCCAGCAGTGCGAATAGGGCCCTTAGCACAGATACGCAGTATTTT. It yields the protein CASSANRALSTDTQYF.

The chain links TRBV30 to TRBJ2-5; TRBD2 matches 8 bases. The CDR3 is 16 residues long. Trimming at V came to 1 base and at J to 5 bases, leaving 12 bases not matched to a gene. CDR1 and CDR2 (germline): GTSNPN, SVGIG (reference sequence). CDR3 bases: TGTGCCTGGAGTGAGAGGAGAGGGGCGGGAGGTGAGACCCAGTACTTC. Its translation: CAWSERRGAGGETQYF.

This chain uses TRBV30 with TRBJ1-1, with D unresolved. Trimming removed 0 bases at V and 9 bases at J, with 17 bases between. Germline lookup yields CDR1 GTSNPN and CDR2 SVGIG (reference sequence). The CDR3 spans 14 residues. The chain's CDR3 is CAWSVSGGARKAFF. CDR3 DNA: TGTGCCTGGAGTGTTAGCGGAGGCGCGCGGAAAGCTTTCTTT.

The chain joins TRBV4-3 to TRBJ2-4; the D is unclear. V was cut by 3 bases and J by 4 bases, with 7 bases left in between. Germline CDR1 reads LGHNA; CDR2 reads YSLEER. CDR3 length: 13 amino acids. CDR3 coding DNA: TGCGCCAGCAGCCAGGCGACGAAAAACATTCAGTACTTC. Amino acid sequence: CASSQATKNIQYF.

The chain is built from TRBV4-2 and TRBJ2-5; the D gene could be TRBD1 or TRBD2 (6 bases each). The CDR3 is 16 residues long. Trimming cost V 1 base and J 5 bases, with 17 bases left between them. Germline loops: CDR1 LGHNA, CDR2 YNFKEQ. The CDR3 here is CASSQAGGRGGETQYF. In DNA, the CDR3 is TGTGCCAGCAGCCAAGCCGGAGGGAGAGGGGGGGAGACCCAGTACTTC.

The J gene is TRBJ1-6, the V gene TRBV6-6; D is uncertain. The length of the CDR3 is 15 residues. CDR1 is MNHNY and CDR2 is SVGAGI in the germline V gene (reference sequence). V lost 0 bases to trimming and J lost 0 bases, with 3 bases between them. The CDR3 reads CASSYSHSYNSPLHF. The DNA for the CDR3 is TGTGCCAGCAGTTACTCCCACTCCTATAATTCACCCCTCCACTTT.

This clone occurred once. This chain links TRBV7-8 with TRBJ2-3; 8 bases map to TRBD1. The length of the CDR3 is 16 residues. The germline CDR1 and CDR2 sequences are SGHVS and FQNEAQ. Trimming took 0 bases from V and 1 from J; bases not matched to a gene: 3. CDR3 nucleotide sequence: TGTGCCAGCAGCTTAGCGCCAGGGGGCGGCACAGATACGCAGTATTTT. It codes for CASSLAPGGGTDTQYF.